The present TCR beta chain was sequenced within a study of Graves' ophthalmopathy and Graves' hyperthyroidism. Patients were left out if they had other autoimmune diseases, uncontrolled infections, pregnancy or lactation. Reliance was placed on clinical symptoms, serum thyroxine, TRAb, thyroid ultrasound and orbital computed tomography for diagnosis. The CDR3 has 17 amino acids. With V trimmed by 3 bases and J by 4 bases, 15 bases remained unmatched. The germline V gene encodes CDR1 SGDLS and CDR2 YYNGEE. This clonotype was detected a few times. No antigen is known for it. RNA transcripts yielded amplified TCR beta CDR3 regions. Investigators did first-round RT-PCR with HTBI primers, then second-round multiplex PCR. TCRdb passed the multiplex PCR reads through MiXCR, listing each CDR3 protein once. The sample holds roughly 610,000 distinct CDR3 sequences; 22% are singletons and the top ten take approximately 7.7%.

General study findings and limits: The blood repertoire also included most expanded thyroid clonotypes above 0.001 frequency. Ophthalmopathy progression was predicted by the model at just over 70% sensitivity and about 74% specificity.

The genes are TRBV9 and TRBJ1-1; 7 bases fit TRBD1. The sequenced material came from peripheral blood. The receptor was derived from a woman aged 18 to 35 with stable Graves' hyperthyroidism. Some clones in this sample may be carry-over from other donors' samples. CDR3: CASSGGEGARGITEAFF. The DNA of the CDR3 is TGTGCCAGCAGCGGAGGGGAGGGGGCACGCGGTATCACTGAAGCTTTCTTT.